This T cell receptor (beta chain) is drawn from a study of CD8 T cell repertoires and HIV-1 epitope variants. On the study more broadly: Each of Twenty-five Gag and Nef epitope peptides stimulated a separate culture. Control wells had CMV/EBV/flu peptides, negative Ebola AY9, or no peptide. Tested: three Gag epitope families, Nef HW9 and YT9.

Trimming pared 4 bases from V and 5 bases from J, leaving 5 bases between. The CDR3 is made up of 12 amino acids. Germline values: CDR1 KGHSH, CDR2 LQKENI. For this clone: Its cognate antigen is unknown.

The study's findings and limits: Most of the nine antigen-specific clonotypes appeared cross-reactive to autologous or escape variants.

The protocol was immunoSEQ multiplex PCR, while the TCRdb copy is restricted to in-frame clones and leaves out a portion. The sample lists about 5,400 clones, approximately 62% occurring once. The sequence derives from a male donor with HIV. Sequencing was carried out using cultured CD8+ T cells derived from PBMCs. The chain recombines TRBV18 with TRBJ1-4; no firm D call. DNA for the CDR3: TGTGCCAGCTCACAGCGGAATGAAAAACTGTTTTTT. Translation: CASSQRNEKLFF.